The clone carrying this T cell receptor beta chain was counted a few times. Its antigen remains unknown. V was clipped by 3 bases and J by 3 bases; unmatched bases: 3. CDR1 is SGHAT and CDR2 is FQNNGV in the germline V gene. The CDR3 covers 14 residues. This sample stems from a study of beta chain features in type 1 diabetes. Sequenced material consisted of expressed TCRB transcripts (all of the isolated RNA was reverse transcribed). Assay used: immunoSEQ multiplex PCR; TCRdb lists only in-frame clones, some missing. The table includes some 360,000 clones, around 20% detected once. Study outcomes and limitations: Among patients with Type 1 diabetes, TCRB CDR3s were moderately but significantly shorter in every one of the four CD4+ subsets.

Sample: naive CD4+ T cells from blood. The chain joins TRBV11-2 to TRBJ2-5, with TRBD2 matching 8 bases. The origin of this receptor is a woman aged 18-29 years in good health. The CDR3 reads CASSFRAGEETQYF. CDR3 DNA: TGTGCCAGCAGCTTTAGAGCGGGGGAAGAGACCCAGTACTTC. The variable domain in full, with the rest retrieved from reference TRBV11-2 and TRBJ2-5, is EAGVAQSPRYKIIEKRQSVAFWCNPISGHATLYWYQQILGQGPKLLIQFQNNGVVDDSQLPKDRFSAERLKGVDSTLKIQPAKLEDSAVYLCASSFRAGEETQYFGPGTRLLVL.